This TCR beta chain was profiled in a study of breast tumors, draining lymph nodes, adjacent tissues. General study points: Tumor T cell lymph node origin was a supported hypothesis, not proven. Tumor and nontumor repertoires were significantly more similar in luminal-like than in basal-like breast cancer.

V was trimmed by 5 bases and J by 6 bases, leaving 17 bases between them. The CDR3 is 15 residues long. This clonotype appeared many times. The antigen is not known. Each CDR3 protein gets one entry after TCRdb re-called the multiplex PCR reads with MiXCR. This sample yields about 300,000 distinct CDR3 sequences, of which 30% are seen a single time; more than 0.85% belongs to the top ten. The lymph nodes were axillary draining lymph nodes from breast cancer patients. The chain links TRBV12-3 or TRBV12-4 to TRBJ2-1; no reliable D call. The source of this sequence is a female donor with breast cancer. Some clones in this sample may be carry-over from other donors' samples. The sample was axillary lymph node tissue. In nucleotides, the CDR3 is TGTGCCAGCAGTCTTGATGGGGTCAGGCCCAATGAGCAGTTCTTC. As protein: CASSLDGVRPNEQFF.